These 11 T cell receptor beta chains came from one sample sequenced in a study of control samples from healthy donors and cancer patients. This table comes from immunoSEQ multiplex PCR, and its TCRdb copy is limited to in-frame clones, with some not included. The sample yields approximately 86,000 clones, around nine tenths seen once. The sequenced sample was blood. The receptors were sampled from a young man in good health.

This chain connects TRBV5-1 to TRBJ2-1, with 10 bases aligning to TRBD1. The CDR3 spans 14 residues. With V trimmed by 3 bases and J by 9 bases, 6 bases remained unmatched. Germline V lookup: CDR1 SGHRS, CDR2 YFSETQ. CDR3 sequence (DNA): TGCGCCAGCAGCTCCCGGGACAGGGGTAGTGAGCAGTTCTTC. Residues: CASSSRDRGSEQFF.

CDR3 in amino acids: CSASEAGGKLAKNIQYF. The CDR3 bases are TGCAGTGCTAGTGAGGCAGGGGGCAAGCTAGCCAAAAACATTCAGTACTTC. The chain uses TRBV20-1 and TRBJ2-4; TRBD1 matches 8 bases. CDR3 length equals 17 residues. Germline values: CDR1 DFQATT, CDR2 SNEGSKA (reference sequence). Trimming cost V 3 bases and J 0 bases; bases outside gene matches: 10.

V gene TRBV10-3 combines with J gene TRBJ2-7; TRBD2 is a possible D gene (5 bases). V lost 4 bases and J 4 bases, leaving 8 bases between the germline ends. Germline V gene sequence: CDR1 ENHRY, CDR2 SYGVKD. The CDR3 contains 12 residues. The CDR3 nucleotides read TGTGCCATCAGTGCACGGGGTTACGAGCAGTACGTC. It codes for CAISARGYEQYV.

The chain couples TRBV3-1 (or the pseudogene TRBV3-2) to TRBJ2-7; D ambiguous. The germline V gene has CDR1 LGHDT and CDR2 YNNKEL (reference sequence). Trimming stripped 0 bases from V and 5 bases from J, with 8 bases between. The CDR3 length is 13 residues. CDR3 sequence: CASSQDSQHEQYV. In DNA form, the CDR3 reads TGTGCCAGCAGCCAAGATTCCCAGCACGAGCAGTACGTC.

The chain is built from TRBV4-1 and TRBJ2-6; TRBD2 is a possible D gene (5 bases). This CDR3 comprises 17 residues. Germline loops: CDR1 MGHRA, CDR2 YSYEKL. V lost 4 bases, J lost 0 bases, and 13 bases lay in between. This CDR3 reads CASSPAGVNSGANVLTF. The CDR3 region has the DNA TGCGCCAGCAGCCCGGCGGGCGTTAACTCTGGGGCCAACGTCCTGACTTTC.

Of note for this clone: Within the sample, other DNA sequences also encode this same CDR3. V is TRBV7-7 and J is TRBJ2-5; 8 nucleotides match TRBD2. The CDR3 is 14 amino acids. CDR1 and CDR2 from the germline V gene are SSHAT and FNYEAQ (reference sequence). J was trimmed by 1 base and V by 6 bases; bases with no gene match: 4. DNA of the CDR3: TGTGCCAGCAGTTCCGGGACTAGCCAAGAGACCCAGTACTTC. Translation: CASSSGTSQETQYF.

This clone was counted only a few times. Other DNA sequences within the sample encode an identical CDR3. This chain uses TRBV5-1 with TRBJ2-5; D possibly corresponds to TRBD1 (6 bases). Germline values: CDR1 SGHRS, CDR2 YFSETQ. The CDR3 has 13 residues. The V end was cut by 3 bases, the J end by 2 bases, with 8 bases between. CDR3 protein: CASSSGQQETQYF. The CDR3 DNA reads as TGCGCCAGCAGCTCCGGACAGCAAGAGACCCAGTACTTC.

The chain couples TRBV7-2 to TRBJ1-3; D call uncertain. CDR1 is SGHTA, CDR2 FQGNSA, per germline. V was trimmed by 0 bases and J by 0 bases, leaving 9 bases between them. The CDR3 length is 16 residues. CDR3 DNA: TGTGCCAGCAGCTTAGCGTTGGGTATCTCTGGAAACACCATATATTTT. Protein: CASSLALGISGNTIYF.

CDR3 nucleotides: TGTGCCAGCAGCCAAGAGTCATGGGCAGCAGATACGCAGTATTTT. Amino acids: CASSQESWAADTQYF. The V call is TRBV3-1 (or the pseudogene TRBV3-2), the J call TRBJ2-3; D unresolved. In germline, CDR1 is LGHDT, CDR2 YNNKEL (reference sequence). The CDR3 extends over 15 amino acids. Trimming removed 0 bases from V and 4 bases from J, with 11 bases in between.

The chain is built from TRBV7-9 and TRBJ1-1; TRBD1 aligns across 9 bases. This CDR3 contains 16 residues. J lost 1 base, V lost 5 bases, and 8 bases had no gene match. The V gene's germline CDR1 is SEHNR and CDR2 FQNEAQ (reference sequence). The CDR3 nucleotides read TGTGCCAGCAGCCGACAGGGGGTGGAGGCGAACACTGAAGCTTTCTTT. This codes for CASSRQGVEANTEAFF.

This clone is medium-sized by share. The chain's CDR3 is CASSPGSSYNEQFF. The CDR3 DNA reads TGCGCCAGCAGCCCGGGGAGCTCCTACAATGAGCAGTTCTTC. The V and J genes are TRBV5-1 and TRBJ2-1; weak D call: TRBD2 (5 bases). The length of the CDR3 is 14 residues. V lost 4 bases to trimming and J lost 0 bases, with 8 bases between them. The germline V gene encodes CDR1 SGHRS and CDR2 YFSETQ.